This entry features one T cell receptor beta chain sequence. The sample has other DNA sequences that encode this CDR3 too. This sample is drawn from a study of cytomegalovirus exposure and HLA in healthy donors. The PCR was carried out with 60 Vbeta primers and 13 Jbeta primers. Assay used: immunoSEQ multiplex PCR; TCRdb lists only in-frame clones, some missing. The sample includes 110,000 to 150,000 clones, about 80% seen only once; the top ten take about 5%. The V and J ends lost 5 bases and 3 bases respectively, with 11 bases between them. Per germline, CDR1 SGHTA and CDR2 FQGNSA. The CDR3 length is 14 residues.

Sample: PBMCs. This sequence joins TRBV7-2 and TRBJ1-5, with D possibly matching TRBD1 (5 bases). The sequence derives from a man in his forties in good health and CMV-seronegative. The CDR3 loop reads CASSRDRANQPQHF. CDR3 nucleotide sequence: TGTGCCAGCAGCCGTGACAGAGCCAATCAGCCCCAGCATTTT.